This T cell receptor beta chain was sequenced in a study of tumor-infiltrating lymphocytes in primary liver carcinoma. Taking roughly 20-32 mg of unsorted bulk tissue, the authors co-extracted RNA and DNA. A word on this clonotype: A read error may be the cause here, since a much bigger clone is one base away.

Reverse transcription of around 0.45 ug total RNA with a constant-region primer produced TCR beta cDNA. Each TCR beta library was derived from three nested multiplex PCR rounds that employed slightly modified ARM-PCR. Each CDR3 protein is one row after TCRdb ran MiXCR on the multiplex PCR reads. The sample lists approximately 73,000 distinct CDR3 sequences, roughly two thirds occurring once. What was sequenced was liver tumor tissue from sampling region 4. Documented subset: tumor region T4, right-lateral pole. This TCR came from a woman in her fifties or sixties with primary liver carcinoma and hepatitis B virus infection.

CDR3 residues: CASSDWDGSADTQYF. The CDR3 DNA is TGTGCCAGCAGTGATTGGGACGGAAGCGCAGATACGCAGTATTTT. The V gene is TRBV6-5, the J gene TRBJ2-3; D is perhaps TRBD1 or TRBD2 (5 bases each). Germline loops: CDR1 MNHEY, CDR2 SVGAGI. The CDR3 is 15 residues long. The V and J ends lost 5 bases and 4 bases respectively, with 16 bases between them.